These 21 T cell receptor beta chains were sequenced from one sample in a study of a mutant IDH1 vaccine in newly diagnosed glioma. No antigen has been identified for these receptors. Here immunoSEQ multiplex PCR was the method, and the copy in TCRdb shows in-frame clones only, minus some. The profile shows 45,000 to 65,000 clones, 91% of them singletons. Time point denoted: week 11, during vaccination. One vaccine dose held 300 ug of mutant IDH1 20-mer peptide and came with topical imiquimod. The sample consisted of PBMCs, taken from a glioma patient whose treatment included an IDH1 peptide vaccine. The receptors here all came from a man in his fifties or sixties with glioma.

V is TRBV6-1 and J is TRBJ1-4; TRBD1 agrees at 9 bases. The V gene's germline CDR1 is MNHNS and CDR2 SASEGT. CDR3 size: 14 residues. V was pared by 6 bases and J by 8 bases, with 7 bases of the junction left unmatched. CDR3 sequence reads: CASSSTGGREKLFF. The CDR3 nucleotides read TGTGCCAGCAGCTCGACAGGGGGAAGGGAAAAACTGTTTTTT.

The chain combines TRBV15 with TRBJ1-4; a weak D match, TRBD1 (5 bases). This CDR3 is built from 16 residues. With 1 base removed from V and 4 bases from J, the gap between germline ends came to 13 bases. Germline values: CDR1 LNHNV, CDR2 YYDKDF (reference sequence). CDR3 in DNA: TGTGCCACCAGCAGAGGAGGGGTTTCAAGTAATGAAAAACTGTTTTTT. Translated, it gives CATSRGGVSSNEKLFF.

This clone showed up just a few times. This chain connects TRBV7-9 to TRBJ1-5; D not resolved. Looked up from germline, CDR1 is SEHNR and CDR2 is FQNEAQ (reference sequence). This CDR3 is 12 amino acids long. Trimming left V 5 bases short and J 7 bases short, with 9 bases between. Written as DNA, the CDR3 is TGTGCCAGCAGCCCCGGTAGCCAGCCCCAGCATTTT. Its translation is CASSPGSQPQHF.

CDR3 DNA sequence: TGTGCCAGCAGTTATTCCGGGACAGGGGGCGACTACGAGCAGTACTTC. This gives the protein CASSYSGTGGDYEQYF. V gene TRBV6-6 combines with J gene TRBJ2-7; 12 bases fit TRBD1. Trimming took 3 bases from V and 3 from J; bases not matched to a gene: 6. The CDR3 runs to 16 residues. The germline gives CDR1 MNHNY, CDR2 SVGAGI (reference sequence).

The V call is TRBV4-3, the J call TRBJ2-3, with D maybe TRBD1 (5 bases). V lost 1 base to trimming and J lost 2 bases, with 13 bases between them. From germline, CDR1 is LGHNA and CDR2 YSLEER. This CDR3 contains 16 residues. CDR3 DNA sequence: TGCGCCAGCAGCCAAGTAAGGGCAGGGTCCACAGATACGCAGTATTTT. It yields the protein CASSQVRAGSTDTQYF.

The DNA of the CDR3 is TGTGCCAGCAGCTTAGAGACCGGCAGGATCATCTCTGGAAACACCATATATTTT. It encodes CASSLETGRIISGNTIYF. J is TRBJ1-3 and V is TRBV7-2, with no clear D. CDR3 size: 18 residues. Germline V gene lookup returns CDR1 SGHTA and CDR2 FQGNSA. V lost 1 base and J lost 0, with 16 bases in between. Full variable domain (rest looked up from reference TRBV7-2 and TRBJ1-3): GAGVSQSPSNKVTEKGKDVELRCDPISGHTALYWYRQSLGQGLEFLIYFQGNSAPDKSGLPSDRFSAERTGGSVSTLTIQRTQQEDSAVYLCASSLETGRIISGNTIYFGEGSWLTVV.

The rearrangement uses TRBV5-6 and TRBJ2-7; D gene unclear. Germline V gene lookup returns CDR1 SGHDT and CDR2 YYEEEE. The V gene lost 3 bases and the J gene lost 3 bases, with 4 bases spanning the gap. This CDR3 region has 11 residues. CDR3 sequence reads: CASSSFYEQYF. CDR3 coding DNA: TGTGCCAGCAGCTCGTTCTACGAGCAGTACTTC.

The chain uses TRBV6-1 and TRBJ2-7; no reliable D call. The CDR3 sequence is 16 residues long. The germline V gene encodes CDR1 MNHNS and CDR2 SASEGT. V lost 1 base and J lost 0, with 13 bases in between. The chain's CDR3 is CASSEGWQAHSYEQYF. In DNA form, the CDR3 reads TGTGCCAGCAGTGAAGGGTGGCAGGCACACTCCTACGAGCAGTACTTC.

The V and J genes are TRBV19 and TRBJ1-2, with TRBD1 matching over 8 bases. Germline values: CDR1 LNHDA, CDR2 SQIVND (reference sequence). CDR3 length equals 15 residues. The V gene end was trimmed by 4 bases and the J gene end by 6 bases; junction bases not matched to a gene: 10. The CDR3 here is CASSNLAPGGDGYTF. CDR3 DNA sequence: TGTGCCAGTAGTAATTTGGCGCCAGGGGGCGATGGCTACACCTTC.

The chain joins TRBV6-1 to TRBJ1-5, with 9 positions matching TRBD1. J gave up 4 bases and V 4 bases, and 2 bases lay outside the gene matches. In germline, CDR1 is MNHNS, CDR2 SASEGT. This CDR3 spans 14 amino acids. The DNA for the CDR3 is TGTGCCAGCAGTGTGGGACAGGGAAATCAGCCCCAGCATTTT. Translated: CASSVGQGNQPQHF.

The CDR3 sequence: CASTFGTANEKLFF. The CDR3 DNA follows: TGCGCCAGCACCTTCGGGACAGCGAATGAAAAACTGTTTTTT. The chain has TRBV5-1 and TRBJ1-4; 7 nucleotides agree with TRBD1. The germline CDR1 and CDR2 sequences are SGHRS and YFSETQ. V lost 6 bases and J lost 5; bases outside the gene matches: 7. The CDR3 is 14 residues long.

This clone was recorded once. V usage is TRBV18 and J usage is TRBJ2-3, with D possibly being TRBD2 (6 bases). This CDR3 region has 17 residues. Looked up from germline, CDR1 is KGHSH and CDR2 is LQKENI. Trimming removed 0 bases at V and 0 bases at J, with 13 bases between. CDR3 in amino acids: CASSPPEIAVSTDTQYF. DNA for the CDR3: TGTGCCAGCTCACCACCTGAGATAGCGGTTAGCACAGATACGCAGTATTTT. The complete variable domain, with remaining parts taken from reference TRBV18 and TRBJ2-3, reads NAGVMQNPRHLVRRRGQEARLRCSPMKGHSHVYWYRQLPEEGLKFMVYLQKENIIDESGMPKERFSAEFPKEGPSILRIQQVVRGDSAAYFCASSPPEIAVSTDTQYFGPGTRLTVL.

The J gene is TRBJ2-3, the V gene TRBV5-1; D is unresolved. This CDR3 is built from 16 residues. Trimming shortened V by 4 bases and J by 1 base, and 16 bases separated the two germline ends. Germline loops: CDR1 SGHRS, CDR2 YFSETQ. This chain's CDR3 is CASSDLGSRRTDTQYF. CDR3 DNA sequence: TGCGCCAGCAGCGACCTTGGCTCACGACGCACAGATACGCAGTATTTT. Filled out from reference TRBV5-1 and TRBJ2-3, the complete variable domain reads KAGVTQTPRYLIKTRGQQVTLSCSPISGHRSVSWYQQTPGQGLQFLFEYFSETQRNKGNFPGRFSGRQFSNSRSEMNVSTLELGDSALYLCASSDLGSRRTDTQYFGPGTRLTVL.

This chain joins TRBV19 and TRBJ2-3; no clear D. The germline V and J ends were trimmed by 6 bases and 3 bases, with 4 bases remaining between them. In germline, CDR1 is LNHDA, CDR2 SQIVND (reference sequence). This CDR3 contains 11 residues. The CDR3: CASRTTDTQYF. In DNA, the CDR3 is TGTGCCAGTAGGACGACAGATACGCAGTATTTT.

V and J are TRBV5-1 and TRBJ2-3; TRBD2 aligns across 10 bases. V shed 0 bases, J shed 2 bases, and the junction held 6 bases outside the gene matches. This CDR3 is 17 amino acids long. Germline loops: CDR1 SGHRS, CDR2 YFSETQ. The CDR3 loop is CASSLEGLAGATDTQYF. The DNA for the CDR3 is TGCGCCAGCAGCTTGGAGGGGCTAGCGGGAGCCACAGATACGCAGTATTTT.

The V and J genes are TRBV19 and TRBJ1-1; D is ambiguous. Germline V gene lookup returns CDR1 LNHDA and CDR2 SQIVND (reference sequence). With 2 bases removed from V and 6 bases from J, the gap between germline ends came to 10 bases. The CDR3 is 13 residues long. Here the CDR3 DNA reads TGTGCCAGTAGTATATCTACAGATGCTGAAGCTTTCTTT. This encodes CASSISTDAEAFF. The full variable domain, with the rest looked up from reference TRBV19 and TRBJ1-1, is DGGITQSPKYLFRKEGQNVTLSCEQNLNHDAMYWYRQDPGQGLRLIYYSQIVNDFQKGDIAEGYSVSREKKESFPLTVTSAQKNPTAFYLCASSISTDAEAFFGQGTRLTVV.

The chain employs TRBV18 and TRBJ1-5; the D gene is possibly TRBD1 (5 bases). CDR3 length: 14 amino acids. Germline V CDR1 and CDR2: KGHSH, LQKENI. Trimming shortened V by 2 bases and J by 1 base, and 6 bases separated the two germline ends. DNA of the CDR3: TGTGCCAGCTCACCAGGGGGAAGCAATCAGCCCCAGCATTTT. Translation gives CASSPGGSNQPQHF.

The chain has TRBV19 and TRBJ1-2; D possibly corresponds to TRBD1 (6 bases). The V gene's germline CDR1 is LNHDA and CDR2 SQIVND (reference sequence). Between the trimmed V and J ends, which lost 5 bases and 6 bases, there was a span of 13 bases. The CDR3 extends over 13 amino acids. CDR3 bases: TGTGCCAGTAGTGCCGACAGGAGTAATGGCTACACCTTC. It encodes CASSADRSNGYTF.

This rearrangement joins TRBV27 to TRBJ2-1; the match to TRBD2 covers 9 bases. Germline CDR1 MNHEY, CDR2 SMNVEV (reference sequence). The V and J ends lost 7 bases and 4 bases, in that order; junction bases with no gene match: 8. This CDR3 comprises 15 residues. This CDR3 reads CASKISGRSYNEQFF. For the CDR3, the DNA is TGTGCCAGCAAAATTAGCGGGAGATCTTACAATGAGCAGTTCTTC.

The V gene is TRBV19, the J gene TRBJ1-1; unclear D gene. Germline V gene sequence: CDR1 LNHDA, CDR2 SQIVND (reference sequence). The CDR3 runs 15 residues. V was trimmed by 7 bases and J by 0 bases, leaving 15 bases between them. CDR3 nucleotide sequence: TGTGCCAGTAAAATCCGGGGAATCTTGAACACTGAAGCTTTCTTT. It encodes CASKIRGILNTEAFF. Full variable domain (outside the CDR3, taken from reference TRBV19 and TRBJ1-1): DGGITQSPKYLFRKEGQNVTLSCEQNLNHDAMYWYRQDPGQGLRLIYYSQIVNDFQKGDIAEGYSVSREKKESFPLTVTSAQKNPTAFYLCASKIRGILNTEAFFGQGTRLTVV.

The rearrangement joins TRBV5-1 to TRBJ1-1, with D perhaps TRBD1 (5 bases). The CDR3 consists of 14 residues. CDR1 is SGHRS and CDR2 is YFSETQ in the germline V gene. Trimming removed 2 bases at V and 4 bases at J, with 12 bases between. The CDR3 DNA follows: TGCGCCAGCAGCTTAGAACAAACAGGCACTGAAGCTTTCTTT. Translation gives CASSLEQTGTEAFF.